These 30 T cell receptor beta chains were all obtained from the same sample, sequenced in a study of blood T cell repertoires in COVID-19. Using immunoSEQ multiplex PCR, the repertoire was profiled, and TCRdb retains in-frame clones only, with some absent. Of 95,000 to 150,000 clones listed, roughly 89% are singletons. Sequenced sample: peripheral blood. These receptors were taken from a man aged 40-49 years with acute or convalescent COVID-19.

V and J are TRBV19 and TRBJ1-2, with D unclear. Trimming took 7 bases from V and 3 from J, leaving 9 bases between them. CDR3 length: 12 residues. The V gene's germline CDR1 is LNHDA and CDR2 SQIVND (reference sequence). The CDR3 here is CASTRRDYGYTF. In DNA form, the CDR3 reads TGTGCCAGTACCAGGAGGGACTATGGCTACACCTTC.

The CDR3 sequence is CASSLEVGRALHEQFF. The CDR3 nucleotides read TGTGCCAGCAGCTTGGAGGTCGGGAGGGCCCTTCATGAGCAGTTCTTC. This rearrangement joins TRBV5-6 to TRBJ2-1; 8 bases are shared with TRBD2. The CDR3 runs to 16 residues. V lost 0 bases, J lost 8 bases, and 10 bases stayed unmatched. Germline CDR1 and CDR2: SGHDT and YYEEEE.

The chain employs TRBV19 and TRBJ2-2, with 9 positions matching TRBD1. The CDR3 has 15 amino acids. J lost 6 bases, V lost 8 bases, and 10 bases had no gene match. CDR1 LNHDA and CDR2 SQIVND come from the germline V gene (reference sequence). The CDR3 here is CASLGGQGVAGELFF. The CDR3, as DNA: TGTGCCAGTCTGGGGGGACAGGGAGTAGCCGGGGAGCTGTTTTTT.

The J gene is TRBJ1-2, the V gene TRBV30, with D possibly being TRBD1 (5 bases). Per germline, CDR1 GTSNPN and CDR2 SVGIG (reference sequence). V was cut by 1 base and J by 7 bases, with 16 bases left in between. This CDR3 contains 14 residues. The CDR3 spells CAWSDLGRLGGYTF. For the CDR3, the DNA is TGTGCCTGGAGTGATTTGGGGCGTCTCGGTGGCTACACCTTC.

The chain combines TRBV27 with TRBJ1-2, with D possibly matching TRBD1 (6 bases). V lost 0 bases, J lost 4 bases, and 9 bases lay in between. Germline V gene sequence: CDR1 MNHEY, CDR2 SMNVEV (reference sequence). This CDR3 spans 14 amino acids. The CDR3 sequence: CASSLSSRGYGYTF. In nucleotides, the CDR3 is TGTGCCAGCAGTTTATCGAGCAGGGGCTATGGCTACACCTTC.

The V and J genes are TRBV10-1 and TRBJ1-4; the D is unclear. Germline CDR1 WNHNN, CDR2 SYGVQD (reference sequence). The CDR3 totals 13 residues. Trimming removed 3 bases from V and 7 bases from J, with 9 bases in between. The CDR3 loop reads CASSDGVGEKLFF. CDR3 DNA sequence: TGCGCCAGCAGTGATGGTGTCGGTGAAAAACTGTTTTTT.

There are a few counts of this clone. This chain uses TRBV28 with TRBJ2-3, with D maybe TRBD2 (5 bases). In germline, CDR1 is MDHEN, CDR2 SYDVKM. The CDR3 spans 14 residues. V lost 5 bases to trimming and J lost 0 bases, with 9 bases between them. The CDR3 sequence is CASSPRTSTDTQYF. The CDR3 DNA is TGTGCCAGCAGTCCCAGGACTAGCACAGATACGCAGTATTTT.

The J gene is TRBJ2-2, the V gene TRBV11-2, with D possibly TRBD2 on 6 matching bases. Germline CDR1 and CDR2: SGHAT and FQNNGV. Trimming removed 10 bases at V and 4 bases at J, with 16 bases between. CDR3 length: 14 residues. CDR3 coding DNA: TGTGCCACCCGGAGGGCCGTGCGCACCGGGGAGCTGTTTTTT. Its protein product is CATRRAVRTGELFF.

With respect to this clone: Relative to the germline gene, one junction end is altered; a read error may explain this. The V and J genes are TRBV19 and TRBJ1-5, with D perhaps matching TRBD1 (5 bases). In germline, CDR1 is LNHDA, CDR2 SQIVND (reference sequence). The CDR3 contains 16 residues. In nucleotides, the CDR3 is TGTGCCAGTACTATAGGGGCAGCGGGAAGCAATCAGCCCCAGCATTTT. Protein: CASTIGAAGSNQPQHF.

The rearrangement links TRBV10-3 to TRBJ1-6; 7 nucleotides agree with TRBD1. Per germline, CDR1 ENHRY and CDR2 SYGVKD. The CDR3 is 16 amino acids. V lost 9 bases and J lost 0; bases outside the gene matches: 8. The CDR3 coding sequence is TGTGCCATTAGAACAGGGGCCAGCTCCTATAATTCACCCCTCCACTTT. This gives the protein CAIRTGASSYNSPLHF.

The chain combines TRBV24-1 with TRBJ2-1; TRBD2 matches 13 bases. The CDR3 spans 14 residues. Losses at the gene ends were 9 bases for V and 6 bases for J; bases not matched to a gene: 4. The V gene's germline CDR1 is KGHDR and CDR2 SFDVKD. CDR3 DNA: TGTGCCACCGCCGGGACTAGCGGGATCAATGAGCAGTTCTTC. It yields the protein CATAGTSGINEQFF.

V is TRBV6-2 or TRBV6-3 and J is TRBJ1-1; 9 bases line up with TRBD1. V dropped 5 bases and J dropped 5; count of bases not matched to a gene: 12. Germline values: CDR1 MNHEY, CDR2 SVGEGT. The CDR3 covers 16 residues. The CDR3 reads CASSRNARDRVTEAFF. The CDR3 region has the DNA TGTGCCAGCAGTCGTAATGCTCGGGACAGGGTTACTGAAGCTTTCTTT.

The chain uses TRBV11-3 and TRBJ2-3; possibly TRBD2 for D (5 bases). Looked up from germline, CDR1 is SGHNT and CDR2 is YENEEA. The CDR3 runs to 12 residues. V was shortened by 6 bases and J by 8 bases, with 12 bases between the two germline ends. The CDR3 region is CASSFLAATQYF. The DNA for the CDR3 is TGTGCCAGCAGTTTCCTAGCTGCTACGCAGTATTTT.

This clone was counted between two and nine times. The gene calls are TRBV27 and TRBJ1-1; unclear D gene. Trimming left V 5 bases short and J 4 bases short, with 14 bases between. The CDR3 loop spans 14 amino acids. Germline V gene data show CDR1 as MNHEY and CDR2 as SMNVEV (reference sequence). The CDR3 loop reads CASSGGLTGTEAFF. The CDR3 nucleotides are TGTGCCAGCAGTGGAGGGCTTACCGGCACTGAAGCTTTCTTT.

J is TRBJ2-5 and V is TRBV19; D is possibly TRBD2 (5 bases). Trimming pared 3 bases from V and 5 bases from J, leaving 13 bases between. CDR1 LNHDA and CDR2 SQIVND come from the germline V gene (reference sequence). CDR3 length equals 14 residues. The CDR3 DNA is TGTGCCAGTAGTATCGGGCAGGAGGTGGAGACCCAGTACTTC. Translation gives CASSIGQEVETQYF.

The chain has TRBV2 and TRBJ1-2; perhaps TRBD1 as D (6 bases). The CDR3 spans 14 residues. Germline loops: CDR1 SNHLY, CDR2 FYNNEI. The V gene lost 4 bases and the J gene lost 3 bases, with 12 bases spanning the gap. CDR3 residues: CASSAGVLDYGYTF. The CDR3 bases are TGTGCCAGCAGTGCAGGGGTTCTTGACTATGGCTACACCTTC.

The J gene is TRBJ2-1, the V gene TRBV19; weak D call: TRBD2 (6 bases). In germline, CDR1 is LNHDA, CDR2 SQIVND (reference sequence). The CDR3 extends over 15 amino acids. Trimming removed 3 bases from V and 7 bases from J, with 16 bases in between. DNA for the CDR3: TGTGCCAGTAGTATGGCCGAGACTAGGTTGAATGAGCAGTTCTTC. Residues: CASSMAETRLNEQFF.

The chain joins TRBV24-1 to TRBJ2-3; 15 nucleotides agree with TRBD2. CDR3 length equals 15 residues. In germline, CDR1 is KGHDR, CDR2 SFDVKD. Trimming removed 3 bases from V and 6 bases from J; junction bases left unmatched: 0. The CDR3 sequence: CATSDGTSGGDTQYF. The CDR3 nucleotides read TGTGCCACCAGTGATGGGACTAGCGGGGGGGATACGCAGTATTTT.

The V and J genes are TRBV5-1 and TRBJ2-7, with D perhaps TRBD2 (5 bases). V was trimmed by 4 bases and J by 3 bases, leaving 14 bases between them. The CDR3 loop spans 14 amino acids. Germline V gene sequence: CDR1 SGHRS, CDR2 YFSETQ. The DNA of the CDR3 is TGCGCCAGCAGCCAACTAGTCTCGAGCTACGAGCAGTACTTC. This codes for CASSQLVSSYEQYF. Using reference TRBV5-1 and TRBJ2-7 for the parts outside the CDR3, the full variable domain is KAGVTQTPRYLIKTRGQQVTLSCSPISGHRSVSWYQQTPGQGLQFLFEYFSETQRNKGNFPGRFSGRQFSNSRSEMNVSTLELGDSALYLCASSQLVSSYEQYFGPGTRLTVT.

V and J are TRBV30 and TRBJ2-5, with unresolved D. V was clipped by 2 bases and J by 1 base, with 20 bases between them. The CDR3 contains 17 residues. CDR1 and CDR2 from the germline V gene are GTSNPN and SVGIG (reference sequence). The CDR3 reads CAWSYDPRVRVQETQYF. CDR3 nucleotides: TGTGCCTGGAGTTACGACCCTCGGGTCCGGGTCCAAGAGACCCAGTACTTC.

The CDR3 coding sequence is TGTGCCAGCAGCCACTGGACAGAGCCCTACGAGCAGTACTTC. Translating gives CASSHWTEPYEQYF. The chain has TRBV14 and TRBJ2-7; tentatively, D is TRBD1 (6 bases). With 3 bases removed from V and 2 bases from J, the gap between germline ends came to 11 bases. CDR3 length: 14 amino acids. From germline, CDR1 is SGHDN and CDR2 FVKESK.

This chain links TRBV4-1 with TRBJ2-7, with TRBD1 matching over 9 bases. Looked up from germline, CDR1 is MGHRA and CDR2 is YSYEKL. This CDR3 is built from 14 residues. Trimming took 3 bases from V and 3 from J; bases not matched to a gene: 3. In DNA form, the CDR3 reads TGCGCCAGCAGCCACCGGGACAGGGACTACGAGCAGTACTTC. Protein sequence: CASSHRDRDYEQYF.

The chain is built from TRBV7-6 and TRBJ1-1, with 7 bases identical to TRBD1. After removal of 5 bases from V and 4 bases from J, the junction contained 7 bases not matched to a gene. The CDR3 has 14 residues. The germline CDR1 and CDR2 sequences are SGHVS and FNYEAQ. The CDR3 region has the DNA TGTGCCAGCAGCCCATCAGGGGGAGGCACTGAAGCTTTCTTT. Its protein is CASSPSGGGTEAFF.

The chain combines TRBV6-5 with TRBJ2-7; D perhaps matches TRBD1 (6 bases). This CDR3 is built from 13 residues. The V and J ends lost 6 bases and 9 bases respectively, with 18 bases between them. Germline loops: CDR1 MNHEY, CDR2 SVGAGI. DNA for the CDR3: TGTGCCAGCAGCATCGACAGAGGGGGTATGCAGTACTTC. Its protein product is CASSIDRGGMQYF.

A few counts support this clone. The chain carries TRBV30 and TRBJ2-7; D uncertain. This CDR3 region has 13 residues. From germline, CDR1 is GTSNPN and CDR2 SVGIG (reference sequence). V was shortened by 2 bases and J by 2 bases, with 10 bases between the two germline ends. CDR3 loop: CAWSYPQTYEQYF. CDR3 DNA: TGTGCCTGGAGTTACCCACAAACCTACGAGCAGTACTTC.

The chain joins TRBV14 to TRBJ1-1; D ambiguous. This CDR3 has 15 residues. From germline, CDR1 is SGHDN and CDR2 FVKESK. Trimming took 3 bases from V and 4 from J, leaving 15 bases between them. The CDR3 here is CASSQRTGMFTEAFF. CDR3 coding DNA: TGTGCCAGCAGCCAGAGGACTGGGATGTTCACTGAAGCTTTCTTT.

This clone came up many times. The chain links TRBV7-9 to TRBJ1-5; D is ambiguous. V lost 2 bases, J lost 5 bases, and 10 bases lay in between. This CDR3 spans 14 amino acids. CDR1 and CDR2 (germline): SEHNR, FQNEAQ (reference sequence). The chain's CDR3 is CASSLLGSDQPQHF. The CDR3 DNA sequence: TGTGCCAGCAGCTTACTTGGAAGCGATCAGCCCCAGCATTTT.

This rearrangement joins TRBV2 to TRBJ2-7, with D perhaps matching TRBD1 (5 bases). CDR1 is SNHLY, CDR2 FYNNEI, per germline. Trimming took off 4 bases at V and 6 bases at J, with 19 bases between the two ends. The CDR3 has 15 residues. CDR3 protein: CASSGFDRTPTEQYF. The CDR3 bases are TGTGCCAGCAGTGGATTCGACAGAACCCCTACCGAGCAGTACTTC.

The rearrangement joins TRBV19 to TRBJ2-1, with 16 nucleotides matching TRBD2. The CDR3 sequence is 15 residues long. The ends lost 8 bases at V and 4 bases at J; junction bases unmatched: 2. CDR1 is LNHDA and CDR2 is SQIVND in the germline V gene (reference sequence). The CDR3 region has the DNA TGTGCCAGTGGGACTAGCGGGAGGGTATACAATGAGCAGTTCTTC. Protein sequence: CASGTSGRVYNEQFF. The variable domain in full, completed from reference TRBV19 and TRBJ2-1, reads DGGITQSPKYLFRKEGQNVTLSCEQNLNHDAMYWYRQDPGQGLRLIYYSQIVNDFQKGDIAEGYSVSREKKESFPLTVTSAQKNPTAFYLCASGTSGRVYNEQFFGPGTRLTVL.

The rearrangement uses TRBV12-3 or TRBV12-4 and TRBJ2-7, with D perhaps matching TRBD1 (5 bases). The CDR3 covers 13 residues. The V and J ends lost 2 bases and 9 bases respectively, with 14 bases between them. The CDR3 DNA sequence: TGTGCCAGCAGTTTAACAGGCTCCCTGGGGCAGTACTTC. This translates into CASSLTGSLGQYF.